This entry lists 10 T cell receptor beta chains sequenced from one sample in a study of molecular identifiers for immune sequencing clone quantification. TCRdb used MiXCR to reprocess the PCR reads, holding one entry per CDR3 protein. The sample records more than 85,000 distinct CDR3 sequences, 30% to 45% being singletons. The sequencing input was naive CD8+ T cells from blood, with Jurkat cell RNA spiked in. Subset meaning: FACS-sorted CD8+CD4-CCR7+CD45RA+ naive T cells. These TCRs come from a human donor in good health. Some libraries in this study had Jurkat cell RNA spiked in.

V gene TRBV28 combines with J gene TRBJ2-5; TRBD2 is a possible D gene (6 bases). The CDR3 extends over 15 amino acids. V was clipped by 4 bases and J by 7 bases, with 19 bases between them. Germline V CDR1 and CDR2: MDHEN, SYDVKM. The DNA of the CDR3 is TGTGCCAGCAGTTCCCAGGAGGGCGCACCTTTGACCCAGTACTTC. It translates to CASSSQEGAPLTQYF.

The sample holds a few counts of this clonotype. This chain joins TRBV14 and TRBJ2-7, with D possibly being TRBD1 (5 bases). Trimming left V 4 bases short and J 6 bases short, with 13 bases between. Germline V lookup: CDR1 SGHDN, CDR2 FVKESK. This CDR3 comprises 13 residues. The CDR3 region is CASSLRTGSEQYF. In nucleotides, the CDR3 is TGTGCCAGCAGCCTAAGAACAGGATCCGAGCAGTACTTC. The full variable domain, rest sourced from reference TRBV14 and TRBJ2-7, is EAGVTQFPSHSVIEKGQTVTLRCDPISGHDNLYWYRRVMGKEIKFLLHFVKESKQDESGMPNNRFLAERTGGTYSTLKVQPAELEDSGVYFCASSLRTGSEQYFGPGTRLTVT.

A word on this clonotype: A read error may be the cause here, since a much bigger clone is one base away. The chain carries TRBV2 and TRBJ1-2; unclear D gene. This CDR3 region has 13 residues. The germline gives CDR1 SNHLY, CDR2 FYNNEI. The CDR3 nucleotides read TGTGCCAGCCTCAACACAGACCACTATGGCTACCCCTTC. This sequence encodes CASLNTDHYGYPF.

This clonotype was seen many times. J is TRBJ1-1 and V is TRBV7-9; no firm D call. The ends were cut back, 2 bases at V and 7 bases at J, with 8 bases in the middle. Per the germline V gene, CDR1 is SEHNR and CDR2 is FQNEAQ (reference sequence). This CDR3 is built from 12 residues. In nucleotides, the CDR3 is TGTGCCAGCAGCTTAAAATCCATTGAAGCTTTCTTT. Its protein product is CASSLKSIEAFF. The entire variable domain, with the rest obtained from reference TRBV7-9 and TRBJ1-1, is as follows: DTGVSQNPRHKITKRGQNVTFRCDPISEHNRLYWYRQTLGQGPEFLTYFQNEAQLEKSRLLSDRFSAERPKGSFSTLEIQRTEQGDSAMYLCASSLKSIEAFFGQGTRLTVV.

In the case of this clonotype: This may be a read error: a much more frequent sequence differs by one nucleotide. The chain joins TRBV6-6 to TRBJ2-7, with D possibly matching TRBD2 (6 bases). Germline CDR1 MNHNY, CDR2 SVGAGI (reference sequence). The CDR3 extends over 15 amino acids. CDR3 DNA: TGTGCCAGCAGTTATCTAGGCGGGAACCCCTACGAGCAGCACTTC. Protein product: CASSYLGGNPYEQHF.

About this clonotype: This may come from a read error, since a much larger clone is one base off. The rearrangement links TRBV4-3 to TRBJ2-3; the D is unclear. This CDR3 spans 15 amino acids. Per germline, CDR1 LGHNA and CDR2 YSLEER. Trimming shortened V by 0 bases and J by 3 bases, and 10 bases separated the two germline ends. The CDR3, as DNA: TGCGCCAGCAGCCAAGAGGACGCGACTACAGATACGCAGTATTTT. It is translated as CASSQEDATTDTQYF.

Many counts were recorded for this clonotype. V and J are TRBV29-1 and TRBJ2-7; TRBD1 might be the D (5 bases). V lost 7 bases to trimming and J lost 0 bases, with 19 bases between them. Germline V gene sequence: CDR1 SQVTM, CDR2 ANQGSEA. CDR3 length: 15 amino acids. The CDR3 DNA reads as TGCAGCGCCCAACAGGCTATCGGACGCTCCTACGAGCAGTACTTC. Translating gives CSAQQAIGRSYEQYF.

Comments on this clonotype: This may stem from a read error, because a much larger clone lies one nucleotide away. The missing conserved phenylalanine or tryptophan at the end of this CDR3 makes a read error likely. The genes are TRBV28 and TRBJ2-2; weak D call: TRBD2 (5 bases). Germline V lookup: CDR1 MDHEN, CDR2 SYDVKM. V lost 6 bases and J 4 bases, leaving 18 bases between the germline ends. This CDR3 has 16 residues. CDR3 loop: CASRGSRGGLTGELFL. The CDR3 nucleotides read TGTGCCAGCAGGGGAAGCCGGGGTGGACTCACCGGGGAGCTGTTTCTT.

About this clonotype itself: A much larger clone differs from this one at a single base, so this may be a read error. The gene calls are TRBV7-9 and TRBJ2-5; D tentatively fits TRBD1 or TRBD2 (5 bases each). V lost 5 bases and J lost 9, with 19 bases in between. The germline V gene has CDR1 SEHNR and CDR2 FQNEAQ (reference sequence). The CDR3 length is 14 residues. CDR3 sequence reads: CASSPEPLGEPQYF. CDR3 DNA sequence: TGTGCCAGCAGCCCAGAGCCCCTGGGGGAGCCCCAGTACTTC.

This rearrangement joins TRBV28 to TRBJ2-3, with TRBD2 identical over 10 bases. From germline, CDR1 is MDHEN and CDR2 SYDVKM. V dropped 1 base and J dropped 1; count of bases not matched to a gene: 8. The CDR3 totals 18 residues. In nucleotides, the CDR3 is TGTGCCAGCAGTTTATACCCTAGCGGGAGTAGGGGCACAGATACGCAGTATTTT. This sequence encodes CASSLYPSGSRGTDTQYF.